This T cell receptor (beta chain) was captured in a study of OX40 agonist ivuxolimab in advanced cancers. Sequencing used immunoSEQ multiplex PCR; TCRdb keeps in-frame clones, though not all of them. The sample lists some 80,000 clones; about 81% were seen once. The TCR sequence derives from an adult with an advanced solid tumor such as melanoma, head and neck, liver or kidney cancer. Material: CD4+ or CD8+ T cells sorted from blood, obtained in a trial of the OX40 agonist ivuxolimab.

The CDR3 sequence: CASSLALLAGSPNEQFF. CDR3 coding DNA: TGTGCCAGCAGCTTAGCACTACTAGCGGGGAGCCCCAATGAGCAGTTCTTC. The chain is built from TRBV7-8 and TRBJ2-1, with TRBD2 matching 10 bases. The CDR3 is made up of 17 amino acids. The ends lost 0 bases at V and 6 bases at J; junction bases unmatched: 8. In germline, CDR1 is SGHVS, CDR2 FQNEAQ.